A single sample gave rise to the 11 T cell receptor beta chains below, sequenced in a study of blood T cell repertoires in COVID-19 (dated by TCRdb to 2018 to 2020). Library preparation employed the immunoSEQ multiplex PCR assay. The source is immuneACCESS, and TCRdb retained only in-frame sequences with V and J called. Part of the clones is not carried over; for the studies checked, unresolved V genes explain less than half of this, and the remainder is unexplained. The sample table lists about 480,000 clones, approximately 88% of them with a count of one. 1.8% of the sample lies in the top ten. Sequencing input: PBMCs or T cells enriched from blood (not recorded which). These receptors originate from a woman aged 40 to 50 who had recovered from COVID-19.

The chain has TRBV19 and TRBJ1-2, with TRBD1 matching over 8 bases. The germline gives CDR1 LNHDA, CDR2 SQIVND (reference sequence). The CDR3 is 14 residues long. V shed 5 bases and J 5 bases; nucleotides not matched to a gene: 7. The chain's CDR3 is CASSLAGGGYGYTF. The CDR3 DNA reads as TGTGCCAGTAGTCTGGCAGGGGGCGGTTATGGCTACACCTTC.

V usage is TRBV19 and J usage is TRBJ1-4; 8 bases are shared with TRBD1. The CDR3 contains 13 residues. Trimming took 1 base from V and 8 from J; bases not matched to a gene: 0. The germline V gene encodes CDR1 LNHDA and CDR2 SQIVND (reference sequence). Here the CDR3 reads CASSIGQGEKLFF. The CDR3, as DNA: TGTGCCAGTAGTATAGGACAGGGGGAAAAACTGTTTTTT.

Remarks on this clone: An end of the junction does not agree with germline; a read error may underlie this. The V call is TRBV10-3, the J call TRBJ1-1, with D unresolved. This CDR3 region has 14 residues. Germline V CDR1 and CDR2: ENHRY, SYGVKD. CDR3 sequence: CAINEGAVNTEAFF. Here the CDR3 DNA reads TGTGCCATCAATGAGGGTGCGGTGAACACTGAAGCTTTCTTT.

This clone was picked up many times. The genes are TRBV11-2 and TRBJ1-1; no reliable D call. The ends were cut back, 3 bases at V and 4 bases at J, with 9 bases in the middle. From germline, CDR1 is SGHAT and CDR2 FQNNGV. The CDR3 spans 13 residues. The CDR3 sequence: CASSFEVGTEAFF. Here the CDR3 DNA reads TGTGCCAGCAGCTTTGAGGTGGGCACTGAAGCTTTCTTT. The full variable domain, with the rest looked up from reference TRBV11-2 and TRBJ1-1, is EAGVAQSPRYKIIEKRQSVAFWCNPISGHATLYWYQQILGQGPKLLIQFQNNGVVDDSQLPKDRFSAERLKGVDSTLKIQPAKLEDSAVYLCASSFEVGTEAFFGQGTRLTVV.

This clone was counted only a few times. The chain combines TRBV18 with TRBJ2-2; weak D call: TRBD2 (6 bases). The CDR3 loop spans 17 amino acids. Germline CDR1 and CDR2: KGHSH and LQKENI. The V end lost 1 base, the J end lost 4 bases, and 16 bases lay between the germline ends. CDR3 nucleotide sequence: TGTGCCAGCTCACCACGGGGCGTGTCGCGGGGCACCGGGGAGCTGTTTTTT. Translating it yields CASSPRGVSRGTGELFF. Full variable domain (remainder filled in from reference TRBV18 and TRBJ2-2): NAGVMQNPRHLVRRRGQEARLRCSPMKGHSHVYWYRQLPEEGLKFMVYLQKENIIDESGMPKERFSAEFPKEGPSILRIQQVVRGDSAAYFCASSPRGVSRGTGELFFGEGSRLTVL.

The V call is TRBV7-8, the J call TRBJ1-1; no clear D gene. In germline, CDR1 is SGHVS, CDR2 FQNEAQ. The CDR3 covers 14 residues. The ends were cut back, 5 bases at V and 4 bases at J, with 14 bases in the middle. The CDR3 coding sequence is TGTGCCAGCAGCGTCCAGAGGGCGGGCACTGAAGCTTTCTTT. This sequence encodes CASSVQRAGTEAFF.

This chain's CDR3 is CASSYSTPAGGEQYF. CDR3 sequence (DNA): TGTGCCAGCAGTTACTCAACCCCCGCGGGGGGCGAGCAGTACTTC. The chain couples TRBV6-5 to TRBJ2-7, with 8 bases aligning to TRBD2. J gave up 6 bases and V 0 bases, and 7 bases lay outside the gene matches. This CDR3 contains 15 residues. In germline, CDR1 is MNHEY, CDR2 SVGAGI.

The V gene is TRBV24-1, the J gene TRBJ2-5; TRBD2 agrees at 7 bases. The CDR3 has 15 amino acids. Unmatched junction bases numbered 12, after V lost 9 bases and J lost 3 bases. Germline assignment: CDR1 KGHDR and CDR2 SFDVKD. The CDR3 DNA reads TGTGCCACCGCTTCGGGACTACATGCCGAAGAGACCCAGTACTTC. Residues: CATASGLHAEETQYF.

This chain joins TRBV19 and TRBJ2-2, with 8 bases lining up with TRBD2. Germline CDR1 reads LNHDA; CDR2 reads SQIVND (reference sequence). The CDR3 sequence is 16 residues long. After removal of 5 bases from V and 4 bases from J, the junction contained 9 bases not matched to a gene. CDR3 amino acids: CASSGLGLEGTGELFF. CDR3 sequence (DNA): TGTGCCAGTAGTGGATTGGGACTAGAAGGCACCGGGGAGCTGTTTTTT.

The V call is TRBV5-1, the J call TRBJ2-1; 7 positions match TRBD2. Germline V gene sequence: CDR1 SGHRS, CDR2 YFSETQ. The CDR3 loop spans 16 amino acids. The junction had 5 bases not matched to a gene; V was cut back by 1 base and J by 1 base. The CDR3 DNA reads TGCGCCAGCAGCTTGCTAAGCGGGAATTCCTACAATGAGCAGTTCTTC. It translates to CASSLLSGNSYNEQFF.

V gene TRBV12-3 or TRBV12-4 combines with J gene TRBJ1-3; D remains unclear. CDR3 size: 12 residues. V was shortened by 3 bases and J by 5 bases, with 5 bases between the two germline ends. In DNA form, the CDR3 reads TGTGCCAGCAGTTTCGGGAGAAACACCATATATTTT. Residues: CASSFGRNTIYF.